The TCR beta chain described here comes from a study of CD8+ T cells in alopecia areata. Turning to the study itself: Those treated were given oral tofacitinib at 5 to 10 mg twice daily.

The CDR3 sequence is 13 residues long. Germline V CDR1 and CDR2: SGHTA, FQGNSA. Trimming stripped 5 bases from V and 3 bases from J, with 8 bases between. Treatment defined: oral pan-JAK inhibitor, 5-10 mg twice daily. Those with alopecia areata gave lesional scalp punch biopsies and peripheral blood. RNA was isolated and reverse transcribed to cDNA, the sequencing template. Method: immunoSEQ multiplex PCR; TCRdb's copy keeps in-frame clones and lacks some. The data show more than 200,000 clones, over 40% seen once. The receptor was isolated from a human donor with alopecia areata. The chain links TRBV7-2 to TRBJ1-5, with D unresolved. The specimen was CD4+ T cells sorted from blood, collected at approximately week 39, from a patient treated with tofacitinib. The CDR3 protein is CASSPGSNQPQHF. For the CDR3, the DNA is TGTGCCAGCAGCCCCGGCTCCAATCAGCCCCAGCATTTT.